This T cell receptor (beta chain) is from a study of shared clonotypes between healthy human individuals. Study-level points and caveats: Naive subsets, compared against memory subsets, generally had larger estimated richness values. An effect of sequencing depth on clonotype sharing among donors was expected.

V lost 5 bases and J lost 3, with 17 bases in between. Germline CDR1 and CDR2: SEHNR and FQNEAQ (reference sequence). CDR3 length equals 15 residues. As to this clone: Its target is unknown.

Deep-level settings were used for running the assay. TCRdb keeps only in-frame clones here, not all; method: immunoSEQ multiplex PCR. The top ten hold roughly 1.1% of the sample, which has over 1.4 million clones, over 95% seen once. This clonotype was obtained from a man aged 25 to 45 in good health. The gene calls are TRBV7-9 and TRBJ2-7, with D perhaps TRBD1 (5 bases). The sample taken for sequencing was naive CD4+ T cells sorted from blood. Regarding subset: CD45RA+ positively selected. The CDR3 is CASSPDRSFFYEQYF. CDR3 sequence (DNA): TGTGCCAGCAGCCCCGACAGATCTTTTTTCTACGAGCAGTACTTC. Drawing the rest from reference TRBV7-9 and TRBJ2-7, the complete variable domain is DTGVSQNPRHKITKRGQNVTFRCDPISEHNRLYWYRQTLGQGPEFLTYFQNEAQLEKSRLLSDRFSAERPKGSFSTLEIQRTEQGDSAMYLCASSPDRSFFYEQYFGPGTRLTVT.